Below are 25 T cell receptor beta chains sequenced from a single sample in a study of cytomegalovirus exposure and HLA in healthy donors. The study ran its PCR with 60 Vbeta and 13 Jbeta primers. The data were produced by immunoSEQ multiplex PCR, yet TCRdb's version contains in-frame clones alone and is incomplete. In the table there are around 140,000 clones, over 70% of which are singletons. Sequencing was carried out using PBMCs. The receptors stem from a woman aged 18 to 35 in good health and CMV-seronegative.

The V gene is TRBV12-5, the J gene TRBJ1-1; the D gene is possibly TRBD1 (6 bases). Germline CDR1 LGHNT, CDR2 FRNRAP. The ends were cut back, 1 base at V and 1 base at J, with 19 bases in the middle. CDR3 length: 18 residues. CDR3: CASGLAVGQGIRNTEAFF. The CDR3 DNA is TGTGCTAGTGGTTTGGCCGTCGGGCAGGGGATTCGGAACACTGAAGCTTTCTTT.

The J gene is TRBJ2-1, the V gene TRBV5-4; the D gene is possibly TRBD2 (6 bases). The germline gives CDR1 SGHNT, CDR2 YYREEE (reference sequence). The CDR3 totals 16 residues. V was trimmed by 1 base and J by 7 bases, leaving 18 bases between them. CDR3 bases: TGTGCCAGCAGCTTGCAGGCTAGCGTAATGCCTAATGAGCAGTTCTTC. It is translated as CASSLQASVMPNEQFF.

The V gene is TRBV2, the J gene TRBJ2-5; D is unclear. V lost 3 bases, J lost 4 bases, and 6 bases lay in between. From germline, CDR1 is SNHLY and CDR2 FYNNEI. The length of the CDR3 is 12 residues. CDR3 sequence: CASSEGSETQYF. CDR3 in DNA: TGTGCCAGCAGTGAGGGCTCAGAGACCCAGTACTTC.

V and J are TRBV29-1 and TRBJ2-7; 14 positions agree with TRBD2. The V and J ends lost 6 bases and 3 bases, in that order; junction bases with no gene match: 7. The length of the CDR3 is 15 residues. CDR1 and CDR2 from the germline V gene are SQVTM and ANQGSEA. CDR3 in amino acids: CSVRGTSGSVYEQYF. The CDR3 coding sequence is TGCAGCGTCCGAGGGACTAGCGGGAGCGTCTACGAGCAGTACTTC.

This chain links TRBV30 with TRBJ2-3; 8 positions match TRBD2. Unmatched junction bases numbered 18, after V lost 8 bases and J lost 2 bases. The CDR3 is 17 amino acids. CDR1 and CDR2 (germline): GTSNPN, SVGIG (reference sequence). DNA of the CDR3: TGTGCCCTGGGAAGGCGGGAGGACTCGGAAGACACAGATACGCAGTATTTT. The encoded protein is CALGRREDSEDTDTQYF.

The chain uses TRBV29-1 and TRBJ2-2, with TRBD2 identical over 9 bases. Trimming removed 6 bases from V and 1 base from J; junction bases left unmatched: 6. This CDR3 spans 15 amino acids. Per the germline V gene, CDR1 is SQVTM and CDR2 is ANQGSEA. The chain's CDR3 is CSVRRTSENTGELFF. The DNA for the CDR3 is TGCAGCGTGAGGAGGACTAGCGAGAACACCGGGGAGCTGTTTTTT.

V usage is TRBV30 and J usage is TRBJ1-1; the D is unclear. Per the germline V gene, CDR1 is GTSNPN and CDR2 is SVGIG (reference sequence). Between the trimmed V and J ends, which lost 0 bases and 0 bases, there was a span of 14 bases. The CDR3 is 16 residues long. The CDR3 protein is CAWSVLRRPMNTEAFF. The CDR3 DNA reads TGTGCCTGGAGTGTACTAAGGCGCCCTATGAACACTGAAGCTTTCTTT.

This clone was found once. The rearrangement joins TRBV30 to TRBJ1-1; no clear D gene. CDR1 and CDR2 from the germline V gene are GTSNPN and SVGIG (reference sequence). This CDR3 spans 17 amino acids. Trimming left V 4 bases short and J 0 bases short, with 21 bases between. DNA for the CDR3: TGTGCCTGGATGGAGGAAGGCTCTCCCTCCATGAACACTGAAGCTTTCTTT. Translated, it gives CAWMEEGSPSMNTEAFF.

Comments on this clone: One end of the junction fails to match germline, which may point to a read error. The CDR3 reads CVSSPRSNYGYTF. In DNA, the CDR3 is TGTGTCAGCAGCCCCCGAAGCAACTATGGCTACACCTTC. The chain links TRBV27 to TRBJ1-2; D gene unclear. CDR3 length: 13 amino acids. From germline, CDR1 is MNHEY and CDR2 SMNVEV (reference sequence).

This clone was found once. The chain links TRBV12-5 to TRBJ2-1; D might be TRBD2 (6 bases). The CDR3 runs to 15 residues. CDR1 is LGHNT, CDR2 FRNRAP, per germline. Trimming pared 6 bases from V and 4 bases from J, leaving 16 bases between. In DNA form, the CDR3 reads TGTGCTAGTGGCCCCCGGGAGCGGACTTACAATGAGCAGTTCTTC. Its translation is CASGPRERTYNEQFF.

The chain has TRBV6-5 and TRBJ2-7, with 9 nucleotides matching TRBD1. The CDR3 contains 14 residues. V lost 7 bases, J lost 5 bases, and 9 bases stayed unmatched. CDR1 and CDR2 (germline): MNHEY, SVGAGI. CDR3 bases: TGTGCCAGCAACGGGGGACAGGGTTCCCACGAGCAGTACTTC. Translating gives CASNGGQGSHEQYF.

The rearrangement uses TRBV5-4 and TRBJ2-3; 7 bases are shared with TRBD2. The CDR3 extends over 15 amino acids. Germline V gives CDR1 SGHNT, CDR2 YYREEE (reference sequence). V was clipped by 4 bases and J by 2 bases; unmatched bases: 7. CDR3 in DNA: TGTGCCAGCAGCGAGCTAGCGGAGCACACAGATACGCAGTATTTT. Protein sequence: CASSELAEHTDTQYF.

The chain links TRBV9 to TRBJ2-7; D is possibly TRBD2 (5 bases). V dropped 3 bases and J dropped 0 bases, with 10 bases sitting between them. Germline V gene data show CDR1 as SGDLS and CDR2 as YYNGEE. This CDR3 is built from 14 residues. The CDR3 nucleotides are TGTGCCAGCAGCGAACGGGAAAGCTCCTACGAGCAGTACTTC. It codes for CASSERESSYEQYF.

The chain has TRBV6-1 and TRBJ1-5, with 7 bases matching TRBD1. Germline V gives CDR1 MNHNS, CDR2 SASEGT. V was clipped by 3 bases and J by 7 bases; unmatched bases: 6. The CDR3 is made up of 14 amino acids. CDR3 sequence: CASSESRGRQPQHF. In DNA form, the CDR3 reads TGTGCCAGCAGTGAGTCCAGGGGGAGGCAGCCCCAGCATTTT.

The chain couples TRBV6-1 to TRBJ2-2, with D possibly TRBD2 on 6 matching bases. Trimming pared 4 bases from V and 8 bases from J, leaving 20 bases between. Germline CDR1 and CDR2: MNHNS and SASEGT. The CDR3 consists of 16 residues. The CDR3 here is CASSAPGGTVQGELFF. In nucleotides, the CDR3 is TGTGCCAGCAGTGCCCCCGGGGGAACAGTTCAGGGGGAGCTGTTTTTT.

As regards this clone: The sample carries other DNA sequences with the same CDR3. V gene TRBV25-1 combines with J gene TRBJ1-5; a weak D match, TRBD1 (6 bases). V was trimmed by 5 bases and J by 3 bases, leaving 11 bases between them. Germline CDR1 reads MGHDK; CDR2 reads SYGVNS. The CDR3 has 14 residues. For the CDR3, the DNA is TGTGCCAGCAGTTTGACAGGCTCCAATCAGCCCCAGCATTTT. It is translated as CASSLTGSNQPQHF.

CDR3 amino acids: CASSTGGYQPQHF. In DNA form, the CDR3 reads TGTGCCAGCAGCACAGGGGGGTATCAGCCCCAGCATTTT. The gene calls are TRBV7-9 and TRBJ1-5; TRBD1 matches 8 bases. The CDR3 runs to 13 residues. With 5 bases clipped from V and 5 bases from J, the junction kept 2 bases outside the gene matches. Germline assignment: CDR1 SEHNR and CDR2 FQNEAQ (reference sequence).

The chain couples TRBV11-2 to TRBJ2-7; 11 nucleotides align to TRBD2. J gave up 3 bases and V 5 bases, and 6 bases lay outside the gene matches. Germline CDR1 is SGHAT and CDR2 is FQNNGV. The CDR3 consists of 15 residues. CDR3 protein: CASSPLGLAGYEQYF. The CDR3 DNA follows: TGTGCCAGCAGCCCTTTAGGACTAGCGGGCTACGAGCAGTACTTC. Using reference TRBV11-2 and TRBJ2-7 for the parts outside the CDR3, the full variable domain is EAGVAQSPRYKIIEKRQSVAFWCNPISGHATLYWYQQILGQGPKLLIQFQNNGVVDDSQLPKDRFSAERLKGVDSTLKIQPAKLEDSAVYLCASSPLGLAGYEQYFGPGTRLTVT.

The genes are TRBV27 and TRBJ2-7, with 10 bases fitting TRBD2. The CDR3 spans 14 residues. The V segment lost 6 bases and the J segment 3 bases; nucleotides outside the gene matches: 5. Germline values: CDR1 MNHEY, CDR2 SMNVEV (reference sequence). CDR3 in DNA: TGTGCCAGCAGAGACCTAGCGGGAGTCTACGAGCAGTACTTC. Translating it yields CASRDLAGVYEQYF.

The chain carries TRBV6-1 and TRBJ1-5; 8 bases are shared with TRBD1. Germline CDR1 is MNHNS and CDR2 is SASEGT. The CDR3 has 12 amino acids. With V trimmed by 10 bases and J by 2 bases, 1 base remained unmatched. The CDR3 sequence: CATGQGNQPQHF. CDR3 bases: TGTGCCACGGGACAGGGCAATCAGCCCCAGCATTTT.

The chain links TRBV4-2 to TRBJ2-3; D call uncertain. V lost 0 bases and J lost 8, with 3 bases in between. The CDR3 consists of 11 residues. Germline lookup yields CDR1 LGHNA and CDR2 YNFKEQ. CDR3 amino acids: CASSQERTQYF. The CDR3, as DNA: TGTGCCAGCAGCCAAGAGCGTACGCAGTATTTT.

V and J are TRBV21-1 and TRBJ1-2; no check of the table's D call, TRBD1, against the DNA was made. TRBV21-1 is a pseudogene segment. The CDR3 consists of 13 residues. The CDR3 spells CATLDRVNYGYTF. CDR3 coding DNA: TGTGCCACCCTGGACAGGGTCAACTATGGCTACACCTTC.

The chain's CDR3 is CASSSGVQETQYF. CDR3 nucleotides: TGTGCCAGCAGCTCCGGGGTCCAAGAGACCCAGTACTTC. This chain links TRBV5-4 with TRBJ2-5, with D possibly matching TRBD2 (5 bases). Germline values: CDR1 SGHNT, CDR2 YYREEE (reference sequence). There are 13 residues in the CDR3. V lost 3 bases and J lost 1, with 7 bases in between.

This clone was seen only a few times. V usage is TRBV6-1 and J usage is TRBJ1-2, with TRBD1 identical over 8 bases. CDR3 size: 12 residues. CDR1 and CDR2 (germline): MNHNS, SASEGT. V shed 5 bases, J shed 8 bases, and the junction held 4 bases outside the gene matches. The CDR3 sequence is CASSRTGTGYTF. The CDR3 nucleotides are TGTGCCAGCAGTCGGACAGGGACCGGCTACACCTTC.

This chain joins TRBV25-1 and TRBJ1-2, with 8 bases identical to TRBD1. Germline CDR1 is MGHDK and CDR2 is SYGVNS. Unmatched junction bases numbered 11, after V lost 4 bases and J lost 1 base. This CDR3 has 17 amino acids. The CDR3 DNA is TGTGCCAGCAGTGCAATGTCGGGACAGGCTAATAACTATGGCTACACCTTC. Amino acid sequence: CASSAMSGQANNYGYTF.